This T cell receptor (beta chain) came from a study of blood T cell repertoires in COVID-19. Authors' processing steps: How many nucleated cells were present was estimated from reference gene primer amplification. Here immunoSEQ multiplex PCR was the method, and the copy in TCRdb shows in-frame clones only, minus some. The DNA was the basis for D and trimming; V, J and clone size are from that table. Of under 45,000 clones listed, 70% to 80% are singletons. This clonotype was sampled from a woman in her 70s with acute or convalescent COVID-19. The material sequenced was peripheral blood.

CDR3 loop: CASQDRVLQPQHF. The CDR3 coding sequence is TGTGCCTCCCAGGACAGGGTCCTTCAGCCCCAGCATTTT. The chain combines TRBV19 with TRBJ1-5, with TRBD1 matching over 8 bases. Trimming at V came to 11 bases and at J to 6 bases, leaving 9 bases not matched to a gene. Germline V gene lookup returns CDR1 LNHDA and CDR2 SQIVND (reference sequence). This CDR3 is built from 13 residues.